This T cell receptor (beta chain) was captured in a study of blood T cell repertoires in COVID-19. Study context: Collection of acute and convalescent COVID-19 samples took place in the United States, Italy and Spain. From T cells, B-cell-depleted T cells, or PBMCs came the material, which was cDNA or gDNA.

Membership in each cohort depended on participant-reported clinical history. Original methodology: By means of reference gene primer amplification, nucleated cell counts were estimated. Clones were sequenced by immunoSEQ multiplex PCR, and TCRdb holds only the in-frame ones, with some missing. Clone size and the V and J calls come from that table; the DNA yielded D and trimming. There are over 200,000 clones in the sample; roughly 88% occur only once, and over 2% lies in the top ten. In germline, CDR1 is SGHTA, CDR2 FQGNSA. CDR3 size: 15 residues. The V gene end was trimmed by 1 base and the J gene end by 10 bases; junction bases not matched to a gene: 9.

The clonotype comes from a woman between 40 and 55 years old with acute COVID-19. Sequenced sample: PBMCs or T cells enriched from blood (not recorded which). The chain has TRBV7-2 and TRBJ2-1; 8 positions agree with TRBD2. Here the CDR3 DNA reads TGTGCCAGCAGCTTAGACGGGGGGGCCTTCCGGGAGCAGTTCTTC. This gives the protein CASSLDGGAFREQFF.